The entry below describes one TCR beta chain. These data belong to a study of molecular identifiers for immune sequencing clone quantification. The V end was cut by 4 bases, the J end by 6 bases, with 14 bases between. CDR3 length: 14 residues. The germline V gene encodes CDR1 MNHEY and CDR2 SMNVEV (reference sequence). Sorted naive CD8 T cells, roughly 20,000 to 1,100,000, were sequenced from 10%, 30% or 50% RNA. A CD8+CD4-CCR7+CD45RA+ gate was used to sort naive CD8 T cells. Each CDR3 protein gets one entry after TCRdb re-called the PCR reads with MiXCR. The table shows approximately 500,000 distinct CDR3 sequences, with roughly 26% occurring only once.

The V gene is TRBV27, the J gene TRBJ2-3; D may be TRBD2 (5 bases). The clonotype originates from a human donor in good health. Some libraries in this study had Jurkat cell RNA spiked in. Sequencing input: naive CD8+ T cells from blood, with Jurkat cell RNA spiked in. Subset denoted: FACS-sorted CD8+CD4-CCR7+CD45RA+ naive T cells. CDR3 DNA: TGTGCCAGCAGTTCAGAATATTCTAGCGATACGCAGTATTTT. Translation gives CASSSEYSSDTQYF.